Listed here are 27 T cell receptor beta chains from one sample, sequenced in a study of T cells after somatic rescue of genetic block. Using immunoSEQ multiplex PCR, the repertoire was profiled, and TCRdb retains in-frame clones only, with some absent. The data show 110,000 or so clones, 85% to 95% seen once. The source material was peripheral blood mononuclear cells (PBMCs). The receptors here all came from a woman between 18 and 30 years old.

The J gene is TRBJ2-7, the V gene TRBV19, with 8 bases fitting TRBD1. Germline V gene data show CDR1 as LNHDA and CDR2 as SQIVND (reference sequence). The CDR3 is 13 residues long. Trimming removed 3 bases from V and 6 bases from J; junction bases left unmatched: 4. The CDR3 DNA sequence: TGTGCCAGTAGTATTCAGGGGGCGGTCGAGCAGTACTTC. This sequence encodes CASSIQGAVEQYF.

CDR3 amino acids: CASSPAAPPEYF. The CDR3 region has the DNA TGTGCCAGCAGCCCCGCGGCGCCTCCGGAGTATTTT. This rearrangement joins TRBV7-9 to TRBJ2-3; D is ambiguous. The germline V gene has CDR1 SEHNR and CDR2 FQNEAQ (reference sequence). The CDR3 is 12 amino acids. V gave up 5 bases and J gave up 13 bases, with 16 bases separating them. Complete variable domain (other parts from reference TRBV7-9 and TRBJ2-3): DTGVSQNPRHKITKRGQNVTFRCDPISEHNRLYWYRQTLGQGPEFLTYFQNEAQLEKSRLLSDRFSAERPKGSFSTLEIQRTEQGDSAMYLCASSPAAPPEYFGPGTRLTVL.

The chain carries TRBV28 and TRBJ2-3; D uncertain. The CDR3 has 12 amino acids. Germline V gene data show CDR1 as MDHEN and CDR2 as SYDVKM. V was clipped by 5 bases and J by 0 bases, with 3 bases between them. For the CDR3, the DNA is TGTGCCAGCAGTGTTAGCACAGATACGCAGTATTTT. Protein: CASSVSTDTQYF.

The rearrangement links TRBV6-6 to TRBJ1-4; 9 nucleotides match TRBD1. CDR3 length: 15 residues. Germline-derived CDR1 and CDR2 are MNHNY and SVGAGI (reference sequence). V was clipped by 5 bases and J by 7 bases; unmatched bases: 8. CDR3 residues: CASSVMTGGGEKLFF. CDR3 DNA sequence: TGTGCCAGCAGTGTAATGACAGGGGGAGGTGAAAAACTGTTTTTT.

This clone was observed once. The CDR3 here is CASTTVFNQPQHF. The CDR3 DNA follows: TGTGCCAGCACTACGGTCTTTAATCAGCCCCAGCATTTT. This rearrangement joins TRBV2 to TRBJ1-5; no reliable D call. The V gene lost 7 bases and the J gene lost 4 bases, with 11 bases spanning the gap. Looked up from germline, CDR1 is SNHLY and CDR2 is FYNNEI. There are 13 residues in the CDR3. Full variable domain (outside the CDR3, taken from reference TRBV2 and TRBJ1-5): EPEVTQTPSHQVTQMGQEVILRCVPISNHLYFYWYRQILGQKVEFLVSFYNNEISEKSEIFDDQFSVERPDGSNFTLKIRSTKLEDSAMYFCASTTVFNQPQHFGDGTRLSIL.

This chain links TRBV13 with TRBJ1-1; TRBD1 might be the D (5 bases). In germline, CDR1 is PRHDT, CDR2 FYEKMQ (reference sequence). The CDR3 is 14 amino acids. V lost 7 bases, J lost 1 base, and 13 bases lay in between. The CDR3 sequence is CASTLGRGNTEAFF. The CDR3 coding sequence is TGTGCCAGCACTTTGGGGAGGGGGAACACTGAAGCTTTCTTT.

The chain is built from TRBV7-3 and TRBJ1-2; 8 bases align to TRBD1. From germline, CDR1 is SGHTA and CDR2 FQGTGA. The CDR3 has 15 amino acids. After removal of 5 bases from V and 4 bases from J, the junction contained 9 bases not matched to a gene. The CDR3 coding sequence is TGTGCCAGCAGCCCCGGACAGGGATCAGGCTATGGCTACACCTTC. Protein: CASSPGQGSGYGYTF. Full variable domain (remainder filled in from reference TRBV7-3 and TRBJ1-2): GAGVSQTPSNKVTEKGKYVELRCDPISGHTALYWYRQSLGQGPEFLIYFQGTGAADDSGLPNDRFFAVRPEGSVSTLKIQRTERGDSAVYLCASSPGQGSGYGYTFGSGTRLTVV.

The chain employs TRBV19 and TRBJ2-7, with TRBD2 as a possible D gene (5 bases). The length of the CDR3 is 15 residues. CDR1 LNHDA and CDR2 SQIVND come from the germline V gene (reference sequence). V was shortened by 6 bases and J by 2 bases, with 17 bases between the two germline ends. CDR3 sequence (DNA): TGTGCCAGTAGCCTTCGATCGAGGGCCCCCTACGAGCAGTACTTC. Protein: CASSLRSRAPYEQYF.

The count of this clone is one. The rearrangement joins TRBV30 to TRBJ2-7; D is ambiguous. With 4 bases removed from V and 6 bases from J, the gap between germline ends came to 13 bases. This CDR3 contains 12 residues. CDR1 is GTSNPN and CDR2 is SVGIG in the germline V gene (reference sequence). CDR3 DNA: TGTGCCTGGACCAAAGCCTCAGCCGAGCAGTACTTC. Protein sequence: CAWTKASAEQYF.

The genes are TRBV4-1 and TRBJ1-2; tentatively, D is TRBD1 (5 bases). Trimming removed 1 base from V and 4 bases from J, with 7 bases in between. The CDR3 extends over 13 amino acids. CDR1 and CDR2 from the germline V gene are MGHRA and YSYEKL. CDR3 protein: CASSQGTPYGYTF. CDR3 sequence (DNA): TGCGCCAGCAGCCAAGGGACACCCTATGGCTACACCTTC.

The genes are TRBV18 and TRBJ1-3; D may be TRBD1 (5 bases). The length of the CDR3 is 16 residues. The germline V and J ends were trimmed by 2 bases and 1 base, with 12 bases remaining between them. The germline CDR1 and CDR2 sequences are KGHSH and LQKENI. CDR3 bases: TGTGCCAGCTCACCAAAAGGGGCCGATTCTGGAAACACCATATATTTT. This encodes CASSPKGADSGNTIYF.

The chain has TRBV6-6 and TRBJ1-2, with TRBD1 identical over 9 bases. With V trimmed by 2 bases and J by 4 bases, 5 bases remained unmatched. The germline CDR1 and CDR2 sequences are MNHNY and SVGAGI (reference sequence). The CDR3 extends over 15 amino acids. The CDR3 DNA reads as TGTGCCAGCAGTTACACGGACAGGGGACCCTATGGCTACACCTTC. It specifies CASSYTDRGPYGYTF.

The CDR3 region is CAISDPSGGQETQYF. The CDR3 nucleotides read TGTGCCATCAGTGACCCTAGCGGGGGCCAAGAGACCCAGTACTTC. The chain combines TRBV10-3 with TRBJ2-5; 10 bases fit TRBD2. The CDR3 spans 15 residues. The germline gives CDR1 ENHRY, CDR2 SYGVKD. Trimming at V came to 3 bases and at J to 1 base, leaving 2 bases not matched to a gene.

The chain carries TRBV5-4 and TRBJ2-5; D not resolved. The CDR3 length is 13 residues. Trimming took off 2 bases at V and 3 bases at J, with 8 bases between the two ends. Germline V lookup: CDR1 SGHNT, CDR2 YYREEE (reference sequence). CDR3 nucleotides: TGTGCCAGCAGCTTACGAGGTGAAGAGACCCAGTACTTC. Its protein product is CASSLRGEETQYF.

In DNA form, the CDR3 reads TGTGCCAGCAGCTCATCTAGCGGGGGGCTAGAGACCCAGTACTTC. Its protein is CASSSSSGGLETQYF. V gene TRBV7-2 combines with J gene TRBJ2-5; TRBD2 matches at 11 bases. Germline CDR1 is SGHTA and CDR2 is FQGNSA. V lost 4 bases and J lost 4; bases outside the gene matches: 5. The CDR3 has 15 residues. The full variable domain, in which reference TRBV7-2 and TRBJ2-5 provide the parts outside the CDR3, is GAGVSQSPSNKVTEKGKDVELRCDPISGHTALYWYRQSLGQGLEFLIYFQGNSAPDKSGLPSDRFSAERTGGSVSTLTIQRTQQEDSAVYLCASSSSSGGLETQYFGPGTRLLVL.

In its sample, this clone was seen a few times. V and J are TRBV14 and TRBJ2-3; TRBD2 matches at 12 bases. CDR3 length: 16 residues. V lost 3 bases and J lost 3; bases outside the gene matches: 4. Per the germline V gene, CDR1 is SGHDN and CDR2 is FVKESK. The DNA of the CDR3 is TGTGCCAGCAGCCACCTAGCGGGGGGGCAAACAGATACGCAGTATTTT. Translated: CASSHLAGGQTDTQYF.

Regarding this clone: The sample holds other DNA sequences that translate to the same CDR3. The chain links TRBV9 to TRBJ1-5, with 8 bases fitting TRBD1. V lost 3 bases and J lost 7; bases outside the gene matches: 6. The CDR3 contains 14 residues. Germline V gives CDR1 SGDLS, CDR2 YYNGEE. CDR3 in amino acids: CASSAGQGRQPQHF. The DNA of the CDR3 is TGTGCCAGCAGCGCCGGACAGGGAAGGCAGCCCCAGCATTTT.

The CDR3 nucleotides are TGTGCCAGCAGTACCCGGGACAGCACAGATACGCAGTATTTT. This sequence encodes CASSTRDSTDTQYF. The chain links TRBV6-5 to TRBJ2-3; D may match TRBD1 or TRBD2 (5 bases each). Trimming shortened V by 5 bases and J by 0 bases, and 9 bases separated the two germline ends. Per germline, CDR1 MNHEY and CDR2 SVGAGI. The CDR3 is 14 residues long.

The gene calls are TRBV21-1 and TRBJ2-1; no check of the table's D call, TRBD2, against the DNA was made. TRBV21-1 is a pseudogene locus. This CDR3 is built from 12 residues. In DNA form, the CDR3 reads TGTGCCAGCAGCCGGCCCACGGGGGGGCTTCTCTTC. The encoded protein is CASSRPTGGLLF.

The chain recombines TRBV19 with TRBJ1-2; D unresolved. CDR3 length equals 13 residues. Germline loops: CDR1 LNHDA, CDR2 SQIVND (reference sequence). Trimming cost V 4 bases and J 6 bases, with 12 bases left between them. CDR3 sequence reads: CASSTLHRNGYTF. CDR3 DNA sequence: TGTGCCAGTAGTACCTTACACCGGAATGGCTACACCTTC.

The chain is built from TRBV5-3 and TRBJ2-7, with D tentatively TRBD2 (6 bases). TRBV5-3 carries the ORF label, with uncertain function. The CDR3 contains 17 residues. V lost 1 base to trimming and J lost 1 base, with 18 bases between them. CDR3 loop: CARSLPPGRKGSYEQYF. In DNA, the CDR3 is TGTGCCAGAAGCTTGCCTCCCGGGAGAAAGGGTTCCTACGAGCAGTACTTC.

The V call is TRBV18, the J call TRBJ1-2; D not certain. Trimming removed 8 bases from V and 2 bases from J, with 15 bases in between. From germline, CDR1 is KGHSH and CDR2 LQKENI. This CDR3 has 14 amino acids. The CDR3 sequence: CASTVVRENYGYTF. The CDR3 nucleotides are TGTGCCAGCACTGTTGTGCGTGAAAACTATGGCTACACCTTC.

This rearrangement joins TRBV14 to TRBJ1-2; D gene uncertain. Germline V gene data show CDR1 as SGHDN and CDR2 as FVKESK. Trimming left V 0 bases short and J 7 bases short, with 12 bases between. The CDR3 is 14 residues long. Here the CDR3 DNA reads TGTGCCAGCAGCCAAGATGCACAGTTTGGTGGCTACACCTTC. This encodes CASSQDAQFGGYTF.

The chain joins TRBV6-1 to TRBJ2-6; D tentatively reads TRBD1 or TRBD2 (5 bases each). V lost 8 bases to trimming and J lost 2 bases, with 10 bases between them. Germline loops: CDR1 MNHNS, CDR2 SASEGT. This CDR3 comprises 14 residues. CDR3 region: CASWDGPGANVLTF. The CDR3 DNA follows: TGTGCCAGCTGGGACGGGCCTGGGGCCAACGTCCTGACTTTC.

The gene calls are TRBV5-4 and TRBJ2-7, with D possibly being TRBD2 (6 bases). Trimming left V 0 bases short and J 7 bases short, with 17 bases between. The CDR3 contains 15 residues. The germline V gene encodes CDR1 SGHNT and CDR2 YYREEE (reference sequence). The CDR3, as DNA: TGTGCCAGCAGCTTGGCCCCCGGGACTCCACTAGAGCAGTACTTC. Amino acid sequence: CASSLAPGTPLEQYF.

V and J are TRBV6-5 and TRBJ2-1; TRBD2 aligns across 11 bases. Germline-derived CDR1 and CDR2 are MNHEY and SVGAGI. CDR3 length equals 15 residues. The V and J ends lost 6 bases and 8 bases, in that order; junction bases with no gene match: 9. The CDR3 region is CASSPPSGGWDEQFF. In DNA, the CDR3 is TGTGCCAGCAGCCCTCCTAGCGGGGGGTGGGATGAGCAGTTCTTC.

This clone was seen only a few times. The rearrangement joins TRBV9 to TRBJ2-5, with D possibly matching TRBD1 (5 bases). Germline V CDR1 and CDR2: SGDLS, YYNGEE. V was pared by 4 bases and J by 9 bases, with 19 bases between. CDR3 length: 14 residues. The CDR3 spells CASSTGPDQGAQYF. CDR3 DNA sequence: TGTGCCAGCAGCACAGGACCAGATCAAGGGGCCCAGTACTTC.